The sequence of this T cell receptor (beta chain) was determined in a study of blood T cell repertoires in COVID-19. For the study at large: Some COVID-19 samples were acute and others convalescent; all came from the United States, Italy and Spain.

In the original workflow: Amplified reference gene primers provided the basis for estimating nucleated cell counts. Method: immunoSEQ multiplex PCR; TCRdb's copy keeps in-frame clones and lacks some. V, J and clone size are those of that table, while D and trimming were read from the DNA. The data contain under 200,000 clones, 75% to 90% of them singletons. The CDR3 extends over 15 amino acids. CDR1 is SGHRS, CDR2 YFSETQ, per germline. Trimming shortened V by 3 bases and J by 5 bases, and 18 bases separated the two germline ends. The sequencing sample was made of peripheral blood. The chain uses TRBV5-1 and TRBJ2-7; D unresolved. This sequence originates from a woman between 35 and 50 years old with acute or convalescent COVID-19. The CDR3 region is CASSYSTSKANEQYF. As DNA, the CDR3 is TGCGCCAGCAGCTATAGCACTTCCAAAGCCAACGAGCAGTACTTC.